This T cell receptor beta chain was captured in a study of Graves' ophthalmopathy and Graves' hyperthyroidism. RNA served as the template for amplifying TCR beta CDR3 regions. The library came from an HTBI-primed first-round RT-PCR and a second-round multiplex PCR. MiXCR was run by TCRdb on the multiplex PCR reads, yielding one entry per CDR3 protein. The sample gives 680,000 or so distinct CDR3 sequences, 22% of which show up once; roughly 7.4% is in the top ten. The CDR3 length is 14 residues. V was cut by 5 bases and J by 6 bases, with 16 bases left in between. This sequence joins TRBV12-3 or TRBV12-4 and TRBJ1-1, with D possibly being TRBD1 (6 bases). The origin of this receptor is a woman under 30 with stable Graves' hyperthyroidism. Some clones in this sample may be carry-over from other donors' samples. Sequencing input: peripheral blood. CDR3 in DNA: TGTGCCAGCAGTCTACAGGGAAGTATCTCTGAAGCTTTCTTT. As protein: CASSLQGSISEAFF.